This TCR beta chain was observed in a study of HIV-infected children after antiretroviral therapy interruption. Study as a whole: Four children interrupted treatment; four stayed on continuous treatment. Most participating children were previously exposed to EBV and CMV.

The V gene end was trimmed by 4 bases and the J gene end by 11 bases; junction bases not matched to a gene: 6. The germline gives CDR1 SGHAT, CDR2 FQDESV (reference sequence). This CDR3 is 12 amino acids long. The TCR library was built from RNA with a 3' RACE protocol and unique molecular identifiers. MiXCR, run by TCRdb on the 3' RACE reads, gives a single entry per CDR3 protein. Of some 41,000 distinct CDR3 sequences listed, about 6% are singletons. Study-wide points: Sorted CD45RA+ naive cells might include minor non-naive CD45RA+ cells.

The treatment was: PENTA 11 planned treatment interruption arm or continuous ART arm. Naive CD4+ CD45RA+ CD45RO- T cells were FACS-sorted from thawed PBMCs. This clonotype was recorded many times. Its antigen is unknown. This sample comprised CD45RA+ CD4+ T cells from PBMCs, pooled from several time points, obtained from a donor given antiretroviral therapy, either interrupted or continuous. Subset: naive CD4+ CD45RA+ CD45RO- T cells. The sequence derives from a pool of human donors with HIV. The chain combines TRBV11-1 with TRBJ2-3; 7 positions match TRBD1. The CDR3 loop reads CASSSDRVGQYF. DNA for the CDR3: TGTGCCAGCAGCTCAGACAGGGTTGGGCAGTATTTT.